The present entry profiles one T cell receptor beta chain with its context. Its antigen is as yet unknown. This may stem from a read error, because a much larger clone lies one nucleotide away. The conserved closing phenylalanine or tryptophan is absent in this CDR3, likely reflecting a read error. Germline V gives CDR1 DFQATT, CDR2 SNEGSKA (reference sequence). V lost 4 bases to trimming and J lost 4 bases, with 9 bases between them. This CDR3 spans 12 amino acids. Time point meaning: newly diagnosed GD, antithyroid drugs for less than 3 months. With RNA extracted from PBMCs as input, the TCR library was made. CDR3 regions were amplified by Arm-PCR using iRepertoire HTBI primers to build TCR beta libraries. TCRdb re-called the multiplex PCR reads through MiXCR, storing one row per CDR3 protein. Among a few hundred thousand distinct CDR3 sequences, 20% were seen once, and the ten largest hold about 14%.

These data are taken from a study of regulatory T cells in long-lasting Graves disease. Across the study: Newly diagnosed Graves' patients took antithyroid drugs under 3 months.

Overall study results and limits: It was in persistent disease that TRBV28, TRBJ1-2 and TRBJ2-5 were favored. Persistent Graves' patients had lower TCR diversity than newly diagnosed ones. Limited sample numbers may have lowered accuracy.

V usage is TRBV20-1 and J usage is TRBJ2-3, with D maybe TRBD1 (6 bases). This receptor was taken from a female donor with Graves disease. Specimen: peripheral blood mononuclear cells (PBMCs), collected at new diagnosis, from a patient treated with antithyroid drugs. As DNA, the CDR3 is TGCAGTGCTAACAGGGCAGCAGATACGCAGTATTCT. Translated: CSANRAADTQYS.